This T cell receptor (beta chain) was retrieved from a study of T-cell memory formation after mild COVID-19. Study overall: Most TCR clusters belonged to a single donor. Broader study findings: That cross-reactive memory joined was suggested by some responding clones appearing in pre-infection memory.

Employing constant-segment primers, 5'RACE generated TCR alpha and TCR beta cDNA libraries bearing sample barcodes and UMIs. TCRdb called the 5' RACE reads again in MiXCR, with one record for every CDR3 protein. The data show about 400,000 distinct CDR3 sequences, approximately 18% seen once. Germline CDR1 MNHEY, CDR2 SMNVEV (reference sequence). Trimming took off 3 bases at V and 5 bases at J, with 9 bases between the two ends. CDR3 length: 13 residues. In this sample, this clonotype turned up once. The antigen remains unidentified. Sequencing was carried out using PBMCs or a T cell subset sorted from them (not recorded which). The sequence came from a man aged 18 to 29 who had mild COVID-19 (a few samples of this study predate the infection). Cell type and time point are not known. This chain joins TRBV27 and TRBJ2-3; D is unresolved. CDR3 in amino acids: CASSLSMIDTQYF. The CDR3 bases are TGTGCCAGCAGTTTGTCGATGATAGATACGCAGTATTTT.